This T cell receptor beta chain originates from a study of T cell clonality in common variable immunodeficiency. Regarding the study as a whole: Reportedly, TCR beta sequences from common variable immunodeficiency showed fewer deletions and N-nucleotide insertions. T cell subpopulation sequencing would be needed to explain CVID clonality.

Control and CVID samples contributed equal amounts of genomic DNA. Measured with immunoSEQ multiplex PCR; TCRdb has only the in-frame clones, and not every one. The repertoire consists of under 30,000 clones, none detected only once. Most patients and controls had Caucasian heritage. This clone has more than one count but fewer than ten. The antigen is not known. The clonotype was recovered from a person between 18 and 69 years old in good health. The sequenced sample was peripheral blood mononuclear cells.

CDR3: CSAIRPGGAEQYF. CDR3 DNA, as far as it was read: TGCAGTGCTATCCGACCCGGGGGAGCCGAG. The V gene is TRBV20-1, the J gene TRBJ2-7; a possible D gene is TRBD2 (6 bases). The read falls 3 residues short of the CDR3 end, and the missing part is taken from the germline J gene. The CDR3 covers 13 residues. Trimming left V 4 bases short and J 6 bases short, with 16 bases between. The germline V gene has CDR1 DFQATT and CDR2 SNEGSKA (reference sequence).